This T cell receptor beta chain stems from a study of blood T cell repertoires in COVID-19. Clones were read by immunoSEQ multiplex PCR, and TCRdb kept only the in-frame ones, dropping some. The sample gives tens of thousands of clones, approximately 87% of which show up once; around 1.2% is in the top ten. The CDR3 extends over 13 amino acids. Per germline, CDR1 SGHRS and CDR2 YFSETQ. V gave up 2 bases and J gave up 6 bases, with 11 bases separating them. The chain combines TRBV5-1 with TRBJ1-2; D might be TRBD1 (6 bases). Sequencing was performed on peripheral blood. The TCR was taken from a woman in her sixties with acute or convalescent COVID-19. CDR3 bases: TGCGCCAGCAGCTTCAGTGGGGGCGATGGCTACACCTTC. Its translation is CASSFSGGDGYTF. The full variable domain, its missing parts supplied by reference TRBV5-1 and TRBJ1-2, is KAGVTQTPRYLIKTRGQQVTLSCSPISGHRSVSWYQQTPGQGLQFLFEYFSETQRNKGNFPGRFSGRQFSNSRSEMNVSTLELGDSALYLCASSFSGGDGYTFGSGTRLTVV.